The sequence of this TCR beta chain was determined in a study of blood T cell repertoires in COVID-19. Turning to the study itself: Acute and convalescent COVID-19 specimens originated in the United States, Italy and Spain.

Trimming cost V 0 bases and J 1 base, with 11 bases left between them. The germline V gene has CDR1 SGHRS and CDR2 YFSETQ. This CDR3 has 16 amino acids. Sequenced by immunoSEQ multiplex PCR; TCRdb stores in-frame clones only, minus some. The sample consists of approximately 170,000 clones, 86% of them appearing once. The origin of this receptor is a woman in her seventies with acute or convalescent COVID-19. The genes are TRBV5-1 and TRBJ1-3; possible D gene TRBD1, 6 bases. The material sequenced was peripheral blood. The CDR3 DNA is TGCGCCAGCAGCTTGGGGGGGCTAGCTTCTGGAAACACCATATATTTT. It yields the protein CASSLGGLASGNTIYF.